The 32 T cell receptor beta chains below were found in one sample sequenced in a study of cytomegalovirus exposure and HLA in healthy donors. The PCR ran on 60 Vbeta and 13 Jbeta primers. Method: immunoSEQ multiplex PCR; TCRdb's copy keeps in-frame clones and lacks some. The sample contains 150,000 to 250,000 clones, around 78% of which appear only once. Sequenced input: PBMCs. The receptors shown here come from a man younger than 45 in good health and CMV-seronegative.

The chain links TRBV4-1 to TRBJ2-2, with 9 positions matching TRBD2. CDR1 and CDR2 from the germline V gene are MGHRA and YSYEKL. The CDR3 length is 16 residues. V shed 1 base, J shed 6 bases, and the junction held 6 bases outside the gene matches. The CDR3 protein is CASSQGLAGVAGELFF. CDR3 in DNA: TGCGCCAGCAGCCAAGGGTTAGCGGGAGTTGCCGGGGAGCTGTTTTTT.

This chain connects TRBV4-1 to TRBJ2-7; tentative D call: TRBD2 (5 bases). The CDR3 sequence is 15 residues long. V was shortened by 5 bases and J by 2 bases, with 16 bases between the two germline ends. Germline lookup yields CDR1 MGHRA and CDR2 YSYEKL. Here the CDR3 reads CASSEPGDGAYEQYF. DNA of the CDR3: TGCGCCAGCAGCGAGCCCGGGGATGGAGCCTACGAGCAGTACTTC.

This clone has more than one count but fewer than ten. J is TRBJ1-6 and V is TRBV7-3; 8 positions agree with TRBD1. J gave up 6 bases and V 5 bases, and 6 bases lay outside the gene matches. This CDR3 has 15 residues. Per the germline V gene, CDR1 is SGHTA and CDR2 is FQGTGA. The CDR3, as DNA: TGTGCCAGCAGCGCGGGACAGGCTTCTAATTCACCCCTCCACTTT. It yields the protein CASSAGQASNSPLHF.

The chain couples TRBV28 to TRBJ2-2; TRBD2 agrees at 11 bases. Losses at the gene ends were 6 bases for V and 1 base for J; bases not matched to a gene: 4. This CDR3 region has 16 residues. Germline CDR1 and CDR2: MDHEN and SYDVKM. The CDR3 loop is CASRSTSGMNTGELFF. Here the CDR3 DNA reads TGTGCCAGCAGGTCGACTAGCGGGATGAACACCGGGGAGCTGTTTTTT.

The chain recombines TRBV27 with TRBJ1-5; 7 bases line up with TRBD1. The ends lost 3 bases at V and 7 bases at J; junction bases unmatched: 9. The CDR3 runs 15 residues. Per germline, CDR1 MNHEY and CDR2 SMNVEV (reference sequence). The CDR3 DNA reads TGTGCCAGCAGTTTGAGGGGCGCAGGGGGACAGCCCCAGCATTTT. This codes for CASSLRGAGGQPQHF.

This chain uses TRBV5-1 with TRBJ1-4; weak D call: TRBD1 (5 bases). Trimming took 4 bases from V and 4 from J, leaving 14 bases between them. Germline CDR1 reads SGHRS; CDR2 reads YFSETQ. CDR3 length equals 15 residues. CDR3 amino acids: CASSLDSAHNEKLFF. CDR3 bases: TGCGCCAGCAGCCTTGACAGCGCCCATAATGAAAAACTGTTTTTT.

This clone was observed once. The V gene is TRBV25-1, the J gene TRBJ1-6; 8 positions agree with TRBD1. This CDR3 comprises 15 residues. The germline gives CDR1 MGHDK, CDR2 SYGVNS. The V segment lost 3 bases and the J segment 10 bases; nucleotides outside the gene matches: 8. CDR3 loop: CASSDTQGARSPLHF. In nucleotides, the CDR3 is TGTGCCAGCAGTGATACTCAGGGGGCTAGGTCACCCCTCCACTTT.

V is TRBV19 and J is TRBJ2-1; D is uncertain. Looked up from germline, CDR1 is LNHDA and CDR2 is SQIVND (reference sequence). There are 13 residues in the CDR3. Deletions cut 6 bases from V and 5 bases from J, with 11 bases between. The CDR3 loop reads CASRHTHHNEQFF. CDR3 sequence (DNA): TGTGCCAGTAGACACACACACCACAATGAGCAGTTCTTC.

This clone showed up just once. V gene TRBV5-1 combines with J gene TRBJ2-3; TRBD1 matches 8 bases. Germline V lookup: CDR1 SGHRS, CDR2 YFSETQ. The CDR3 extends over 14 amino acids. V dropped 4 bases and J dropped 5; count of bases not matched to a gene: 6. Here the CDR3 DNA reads TGCGCCAGCAGCCCGGGGACAGGACAAGATACGCAGTATTTT. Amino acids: CASSPGTGQDTQYF.

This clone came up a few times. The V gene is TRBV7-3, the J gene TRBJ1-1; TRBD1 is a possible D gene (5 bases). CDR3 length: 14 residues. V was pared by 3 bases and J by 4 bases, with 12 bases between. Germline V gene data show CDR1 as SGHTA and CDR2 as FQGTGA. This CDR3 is CASSLDNRGTEAFF. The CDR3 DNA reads TGTGCCAGCAGCTTGGACAATCGAGGCACTGAAGCTTTCTTT.

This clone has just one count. Here the CDR3 DNA reads TGTGCCAGCAGTTCCCCCGGGACAGGGGGCTTCTCTGGAAACACCATATATTTT. Translated: CASSSPGTGGFSGNTIYF. This chain joins TRBV28 and TRBJ1-3, with TRBD1 matching over 12 bases. The V and J ends lost 4 bases and 0 bases, in that order; junction bases with no gene match: 7. This CDR3 spans 18 amino acids. Germline CDR1 reads MDHEN; CDR2 reads SYDVKM.

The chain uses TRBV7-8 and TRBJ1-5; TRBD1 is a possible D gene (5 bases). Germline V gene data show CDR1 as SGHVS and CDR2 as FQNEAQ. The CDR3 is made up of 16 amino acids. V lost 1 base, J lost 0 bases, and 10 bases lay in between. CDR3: CASSLGLRASNQPQHF. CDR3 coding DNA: TGTGCCAGCAGCTTAGGTCTCAGGGCTAGCAATCAGCCCCAGCATTTT.

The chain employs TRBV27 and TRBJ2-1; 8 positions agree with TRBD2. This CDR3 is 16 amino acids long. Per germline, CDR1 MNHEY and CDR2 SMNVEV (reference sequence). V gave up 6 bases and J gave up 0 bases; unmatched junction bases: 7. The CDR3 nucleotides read TGTGCCAGCAGCTCTACCGGGACTAGCTCCTACAATGAGCAGTTCTTC. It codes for CASSSTGTSSYNEQFF.

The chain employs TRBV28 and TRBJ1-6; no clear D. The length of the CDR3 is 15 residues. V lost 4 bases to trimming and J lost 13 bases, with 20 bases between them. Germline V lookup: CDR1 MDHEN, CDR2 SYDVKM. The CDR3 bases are TGTGCCAGCAGTTCCTTTGCCGTCTCGATGCGGCCCCTCCACTTT. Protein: CASSSFAVSMRPLHF.

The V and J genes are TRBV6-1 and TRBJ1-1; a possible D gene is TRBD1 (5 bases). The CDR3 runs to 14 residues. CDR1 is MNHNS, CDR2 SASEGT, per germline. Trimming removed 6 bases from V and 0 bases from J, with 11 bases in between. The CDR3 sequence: CASRRGVMNTEAFF. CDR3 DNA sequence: TGTGCCAGCAGAAGGGGCGTGATGAACACTGAAGCTTTCTTT.

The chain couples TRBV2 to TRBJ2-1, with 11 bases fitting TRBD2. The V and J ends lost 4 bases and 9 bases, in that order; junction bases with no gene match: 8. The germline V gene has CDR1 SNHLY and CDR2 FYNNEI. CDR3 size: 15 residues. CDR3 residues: CASSVPSGRMGEQFF. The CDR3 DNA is TGTGCCAGCAGTGTTCCTAGCGGGAGGATGGGTGAGCAGTTCTTC.

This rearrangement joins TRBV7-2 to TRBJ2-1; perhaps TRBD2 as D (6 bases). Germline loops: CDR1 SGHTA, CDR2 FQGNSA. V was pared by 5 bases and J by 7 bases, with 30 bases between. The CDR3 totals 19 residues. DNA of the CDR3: TGTGCCAGCAGCCCGAAAAGAGTGGCAGGGCGACGGGAGAATAATGAGCAGTTCTTC. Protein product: CASSPKRVAGRRENNEQFF.

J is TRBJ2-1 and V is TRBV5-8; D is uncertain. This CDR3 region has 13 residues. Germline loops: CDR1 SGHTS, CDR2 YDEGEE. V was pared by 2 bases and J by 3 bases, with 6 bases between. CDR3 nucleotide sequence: TGTGCCAGCAGCTTCTTTCGCTACAATGAGCAGTTCTTC. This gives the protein CASSFFRYNEQFF.

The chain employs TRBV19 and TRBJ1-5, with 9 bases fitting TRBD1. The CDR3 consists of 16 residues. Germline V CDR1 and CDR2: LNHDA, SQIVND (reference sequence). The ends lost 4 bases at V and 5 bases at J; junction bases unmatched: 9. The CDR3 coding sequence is TGTGCCAGTAGTAGATTGTCGGACAGGGGTTATCAGCCCCAGCATTTT. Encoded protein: CASSRLSDRGYQPQHF.

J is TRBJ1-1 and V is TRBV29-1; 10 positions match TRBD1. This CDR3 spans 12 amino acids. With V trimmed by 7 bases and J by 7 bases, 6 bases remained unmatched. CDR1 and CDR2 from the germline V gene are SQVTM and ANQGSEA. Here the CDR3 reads CSAGTGEFEAFF. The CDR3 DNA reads TGCAGCGCAGGGACAGGGGAGTTTGAAGCTTTCTTT.

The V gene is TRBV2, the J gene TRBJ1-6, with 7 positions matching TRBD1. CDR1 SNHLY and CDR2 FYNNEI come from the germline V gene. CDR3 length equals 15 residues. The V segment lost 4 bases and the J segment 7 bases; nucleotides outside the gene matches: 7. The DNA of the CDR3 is TGTGCCAGCAGTGTCACAGGGGAACGAAATTCACCCCTCCACTTT. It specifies CASSVTGERNSPLHF.

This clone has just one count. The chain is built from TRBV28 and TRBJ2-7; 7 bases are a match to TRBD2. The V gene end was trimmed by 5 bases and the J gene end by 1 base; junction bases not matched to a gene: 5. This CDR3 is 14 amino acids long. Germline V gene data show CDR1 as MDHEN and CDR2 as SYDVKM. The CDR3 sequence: CASSHYGGSYEQYF. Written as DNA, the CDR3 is TGTGCCAGCAGTCATTACGGGGGGTCCTACGAGCAGTACTTC.

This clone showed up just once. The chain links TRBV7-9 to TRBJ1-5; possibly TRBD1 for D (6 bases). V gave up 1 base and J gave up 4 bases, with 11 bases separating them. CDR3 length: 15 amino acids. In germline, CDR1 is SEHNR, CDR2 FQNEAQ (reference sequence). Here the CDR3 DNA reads TGTGCCAGCAGCTTAGGAACAGGGCATAATCAGCCCCAGCATTTT. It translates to CASSLGTGHNQPQHF. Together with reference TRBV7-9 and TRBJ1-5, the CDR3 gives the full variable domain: DTGVSQNPRHKITKRGQNVTFRCDPISEHNRLYWYRQTLGQGPEFLTYFQNEAQLEKSRLLSDRFSAERPKGSFSTLEIQRTEQGDSAMYLCASSLGTGHNQPQHFGDGTRLSIL.

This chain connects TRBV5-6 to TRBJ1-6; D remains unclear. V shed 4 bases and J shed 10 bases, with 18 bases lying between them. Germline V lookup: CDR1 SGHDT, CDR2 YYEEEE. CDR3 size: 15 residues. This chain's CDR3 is CASSIYGRSESPLHF. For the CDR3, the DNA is TGTGCCAGCAGCATCTACGGCAGGTCAGAATCACCCCTCCACTTT.

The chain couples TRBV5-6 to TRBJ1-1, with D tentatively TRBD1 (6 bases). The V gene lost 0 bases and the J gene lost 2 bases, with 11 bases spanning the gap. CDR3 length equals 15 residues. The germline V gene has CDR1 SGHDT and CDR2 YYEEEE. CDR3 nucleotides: TGTGCCAGCAGCTTGGTTGGGACACCAAACACTGAAGCTTTCTTT. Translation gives CASSLVGTPNTEAFF. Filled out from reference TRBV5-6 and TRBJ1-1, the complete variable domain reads DAGVTQSPTHLIKTRGQQVTLRCSPKSGHDTVSWYQQALGQGPQFIFQYYEEEERQRGNFPDRFSGHQFPNYSSELNVNALLLGDSALYLCASSLVGTPNTEAFFGQGTRLTVV.

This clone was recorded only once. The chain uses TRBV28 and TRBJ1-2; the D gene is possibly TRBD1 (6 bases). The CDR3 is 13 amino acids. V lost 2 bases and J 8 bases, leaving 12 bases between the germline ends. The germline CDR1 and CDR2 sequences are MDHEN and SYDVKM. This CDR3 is CASSLNRVIGYTF. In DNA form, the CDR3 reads TGTGCCAGCAGTTTAAACAGGGTGATAGGCTACACCTTC.

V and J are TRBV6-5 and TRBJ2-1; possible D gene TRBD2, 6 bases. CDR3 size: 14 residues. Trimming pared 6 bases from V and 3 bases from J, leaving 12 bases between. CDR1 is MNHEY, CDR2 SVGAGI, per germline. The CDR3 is CASSRGADYNEQFF. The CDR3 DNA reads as TGTGCCAGCAGCCGCGGGGCAGACTACAATGAGCAGTTCTTC.

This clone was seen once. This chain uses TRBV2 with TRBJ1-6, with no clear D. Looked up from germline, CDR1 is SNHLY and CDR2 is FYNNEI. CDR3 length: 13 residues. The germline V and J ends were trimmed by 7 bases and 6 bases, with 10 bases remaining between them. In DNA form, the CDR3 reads TGTGCCAGCATTTTCGGGTTTAATTCACCCCTCCACTTT. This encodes CASIFGFNSPLHF.

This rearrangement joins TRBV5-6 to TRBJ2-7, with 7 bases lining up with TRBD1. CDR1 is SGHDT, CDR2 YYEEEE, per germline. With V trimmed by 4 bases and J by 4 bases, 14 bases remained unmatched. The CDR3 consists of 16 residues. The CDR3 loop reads CASSIRGWTGEYEQYF. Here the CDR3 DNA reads TGTGCCAGCAGCATCAGGGGATGGACAGGAGAGTACGAGCAGTACTTC.

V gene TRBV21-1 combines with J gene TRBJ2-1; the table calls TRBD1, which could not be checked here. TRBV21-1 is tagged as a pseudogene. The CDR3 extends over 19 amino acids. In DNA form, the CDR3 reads TGTGCCAGCAGCAAATTACCCGGGACAGGGGTTGGTAGCTGGAATGAGCAGTTCTTC. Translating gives CASSKLPGTGVGSWNEQFF.

The CDR3 coding sequence is TGTGCCACCCAGACAGGGGTTAATGAAAAACTGTTTTTT. As protein: CATQTGVNEKLFF. V is TRBV10-3 and J is TRBJ1-4, with 8 bases that match TRBD1. Unmatched junction bases numbered 5, after V lost 10 bases and J lost 4 bases. Looked up from germline, CDR1 is ENHRY and CDR2 is SYGVKD. There are 13 residues in the CDR3.

CDR3 bases: TGTGCCAGTACTATGACTAGCGGGCCCCCCTACGAGCAGTACTTC. As protein: CASTMTSGPPYEQYF. The chain recombines TRBV28 with TRBJ2-7; 10 positions match TRBD2. Germline V gene data show CDR1 as MDHEN and CDR2 as SYDVKM. This CDR3 is 15 amino acids long. Trimming took 9 bases from V and 2 from J; bases not matched to a gene: 10. The entire variable domain, with the rest obtained from reference TRBV28 and TRBJ2-7, is as follows: DVKVTQSSRYLVKRTGEKVFLECVQDMDHENMFWYRQDPGLGLRLIYFSYDVKMKEKGDIPEGYSVSREKKERFSLILESASTNQTSMYLCASTMTSGPPYEQYFGPGTRLTVT.